This T cell receptor beta chain was profiled in a study of T cells in Graves' hyperthyroidism and ophthalmopathy (dated by TCRdb to between 2018 and 2020). Study-wide context: Peripheral blood samples were taken at initial diagnosis, before any treatment was given. TCR V-J signatures able to tell the groups apart were searched for in a discovery cohort of 95 or so patients, of whom fewer than 45 had Graves' ophthalmopathy and around 56 had stable Graves' hyperthyroidism. Prospective prediction of ophthalmopathy was tested in an independent validation cohort consisting of roughly 20 hyperthyroidism patients and around 16 patients who later progressed to ophthalmopathy. The roughly 100 discovery patients were randomly divided into training and test sets at a 7:3 ratio. The study also compared thyroid tissue and blood T-cell repertoires from several Graves' hyperthyroidism patients. Following sampling, methimazole starting at 30 mg daily was given to hyperthyroidism patients, and high-dose intravenous methylprednisolone was given to ophthalmopathy patients. According to the paper, TCR Vbeta CDR3 sequencing was carried out on 135 peripheral blood samples, which came from approximately 43 ophthalmopathy, roughly 75 hyperthyroidism and approximately 17 progressor patients.

The TCR beta CDR3 regions were amplified from the RNA transcripts. For the first round of RT-PCR on the TCR CDR3, the HTBI primer set was used together with the Qiagen OneStep RT-PCR kit. Libraries were constructed in a second round of multiplex PCR, after which size selection and purification were performed. The libraries were sequenced on an Illumina HiSeq2000 using paired-end 100 bp reads. In the source study's methods: SOAPnuke was used to process the raw data, throwing out any read that contained adapters or uncalled bases, had a mean Phred below 15, or lacked an exact constant-primer or identifier match. COPE v1.2.5 was used to merge high-quality paired reads, and clonotypes were defined as unique nucleotide sequences. MiTCR v1.1 was used to align clonotypes to the IMGT TRBV, TRBD and TRBJ reference segments. Analysis was restricted to V-J combinations with a frequency above 0.0001, which covered 98% to 99.2% of repertoires. A TCS score was defined as the ratio between F50 (clonal expansion) and ExV (chaos), using BLOSUM62-based TCRdist between CDR3 peptides within each V-J. Welch's t-statistics and random forest reduced 500 to 650 V-J features to roughly 13, which were used in a naive Bayes classifier (R e1071). TCRdb took the public reads, trimmed them with fastp at Q25, ran MiXCR for clone calling and kept in-frame beta chains. For every CDR3 protein sequence, its rows merge into one entry that carries the most common genes and DNA. The V and J calls come from TCRdb's annotation, not from the publication. This sample is represented by 500,000 to 600,000 distinct CDR3 sequences; about a sixth of them were singletons. The top ten clonotypes cover about 18% of the sample.

CDR1 and CDR2 were assigned from the germline V gene (reference sequence) as DFQATT and SNEGSKA. Trimming removed 1 base from V and 5 bases from J; the gene matches leave 9 bases unexplained. The CDR3 holds 15 amino acids from the cysteine to the phenylalanine. Here the CDR3 DNA is all that survives: 45 bases in frame from base 1. Stable Graves' hyperthyroidism was defined as the absence of progression to ophthalmopathy over 18 months of follow-up. Hyperthyroidism patients were newly diagnosed, had a disease duration of under 2 months, and were aged 18 to 65 years. Exclusion was applied to patients with uncontrolled infections, other autoimmune diseases, pregnancy or lactation. Clinical symptoms, serum thyroxine and TRAb, thyroid ultrasound, and orbital computed tomography formed the basis for the diagnoses. Ficoll-Paque density gradient centrifugation was used to isolate PBMCs from 9.5 to 10 ml of fresh peripheral blood. Total RNA was extracted using Trizol reagent, and RNA quality was assessed on an Agilent 2100 Bioanalyzer.

To note about this clonotype: Its antigen remains unidentified. One base away there is no much larger clone; base qualities are not given.

General findings and caveats noted by the study authors: In validation, the model predicted progression to ophthalmopathy with around 71% sensitivity and 72% to 75% specificity, a median of approximately 6.5 months before onset. A model built on a 13 V-J signature distinguished ophthalmopathy from stable hyperthyroidism, reaching about 89% sensitivity and around 82% specificity in cross-validation and 80%/75% in testing. No statistical method was used to fix the sample size in advance, and group allocation was not hidden from the investigators. Blood samples also contained most of the expanded thyroid clonotypes (frequency above 0.001), which suggests that blood repertoires may reflect thyroid immune responses.

The chain links TRBV20-1 with TRBJ2-7, and 9 junctional nucleotides match TRBD1. The receptor was isolated from a woman between 18 and 29 years old with Graves' hyperthyroidism. The source material was blood. For the CDR3, the sequence is CSARVPTGGWHEQYF. The nucleotide sequence is TGCAGTGCTAGAGTCCCCACAGGGGGCTGGCACGAGCAGTACTTC.